This T cell receptor beta chain was profiled in a study of PD-1 blockade in classical Hodgkin lymphoma. Study-level points and caveats: Healthy donors were reported to have higher baseline TCR diversity than newly diagnosed patients.

From germline, CDR1 is SGHDT and CDR2 YYEEEE. CDR3 length: 15 residues. Trimming at V came to 3 bases and at J to 5 bases, leaving 9 bases not matched to a gene. The sample's time point: cycle 4 day 1 (C4D1), after 5 to 7 weeks of nivolumab. Relapse after autologous stem cell transplantation occurred in every patient, and brentuximab vedotin exposure varied. About this clone: What it binds is not known.

The protocol was immunoSEQ multiplex PCR, while the TCRdb copy is restricted to in-frame clones and leaves out a portion. The sample lists 20,000 to 25,000 clones, more than 70% occurring once. This sequence joins TRBV5-6 and TRBJ2-7; 9 bases agree with TRBD1. This receptor was obtained from a human donor with classical Hodgkin lymphoma. The specimen was peripheral blood mononuclear cells (PBMCs), collected before the fourth cycle of nivolumab. Here the CDR3 DNA reads TGTGCCAGCAGCTCGTTTTGGACAGGGGATGACGAGCAGTACTTC. This encodes CASSSFWTGDDEQYF.